What follows are 23 T cell receptor beta chains derived from one specimen sequenced in a study of monozygotic twins with inflammatory bowel disease (dated by TCRdb to the late 2010s). The library was made by 5' RACE. The listed sequencing device is Illumina HiSeq 2500. Through TCRdb reprocessing, the reads give one entry per CDR3 protein sequence; DNA is omitted. This sample's records show about 160,000 distinct CDR3 sequences. The ten largest clones capture about 2.4% of the sample. The sample consisted of blood. The source is a human donor with ulcerative colitis or Crohn's disease, or a healthy co-twin of an affected twin (not recorded which).

The J gene is TRBJ1-1, the V gene TRBV5-6. Germline assignment: CDR1 SGHDT and CDR2 YYEEEE. The CDR3 sequence is 13 residues long. The CDR3 spells CASRLTGGTEAFF. Full variable domain (missing parts from reference TRBV5-6 and TRBJ1-1): DAGVTQSPTHLIKTRGQQVTLRCSPKSGHDTVSWYQQALGQGPQFIFQYYEEEERQRGNFPDRFSGHQFPNYSSELNVNALLLGDSALYLCASRLTGGTEAFFGQGTRLTVV.

J is TRBJ2-1 and V is TRBV7-9; TCRdb returns TRBD1, unconfirmable since there is no DNA. Germline CDR1 SEHNR, CDR2 FQNEAQ (reference sequence). The length of the CDR3 is 16 residues. CDR3 amino acids: CASSYGGGSSYNEQFF.

The CDR3 sequence is CAIWASGHYGYTF. The chain combines TRBV10-3 with TRBJ1-2; TCRdb indicates TRBD1, and absent DNA this call remains unverified. Germline V gene data show CDR1 as ENHRY and CDR2 as SYGVKD. CDR3 length equals 13 residues.

The chain combines TRBV5-6 with TRBJ1-3. This CDR3 has 15 residues. Looked up from germline, CDR1 is SGHDT and CDR2 is YYEEEE. The CDR3: CASSLHLVQGNTIYF. Full variable domain (outside the CDR3, taken from reference TRBV5-6 and TRBJ1-3): DAGVTQSPTHLIKTRGQQVTLRCSPKSGHDTVSWYQQALGQGPQFIFQYYEEEERQRGNFPDRFSGHQFPNYSSELNVNALLLGDSALYLCASSLHLVQGNTIYFGEGSWLTVV.

The rearrangement joins TRBV6-2 or TRBV6-3 to TRBJ1-2; TCRdb gives TRBD1 as the D gene, but with no DNA this cannot be confirmed. Germline values: CDR1 MNHEY, CDR2 SVGEGT. The CDR3 is 13 residues long. This CDR3 reads CASLPGTDYGYTF.

The chain couples TRBV10-3 to TRBJ1-2. The V gene's germline CDR1 is ENHRY and CDR2 SYGVKD. There are 14 residues in the CDR3. CDR3 region: CAISRGDSNYGYTF.

The genes are TRBV12-3 or TRBV12-4 and TRBJ1-5; TCRdb lists TRBD1, though no DNA is available to test this call. This CDR3 comprises 16 residues. CDR3 in amino acids: CASSPTGGYSNQPQHF.

The chain carries TRBV5-4 and TRBJ2-3; TCRdb's D gene call, TRBD2, goes unchecked for lack of DNA. Germline CDR1 reads SGHNT; CDR2 reads YYREEE (reference sequence). The CDR3 length is 15 residues. The CDR3 is CASSLSGGRTDTQYF.

The chain employs TRBV29-1 and TRBJ1-1. CDR1 and CDR2 (germline): SQVTM, ANQGSEA. This CDR3 has 12 amino acids. The CDR3 is CSVVEGNTEAFF.

CDR3 amino acids: CASSLAGRENTEAFF. This chain joins TRBV28 and TRBJ1-1; TCRdb selects TRBD1, and the lack of DNA leaves this call unchecked. Germline V gene lookup returns CDR1 MDHEN and CDR2 SYDVKM. The CDR3 covers 15 residues. Supplemented by reference TRBV28 and TRBJ1-1, the full variable domain reads DVKVTQSSRYLVKRTGEKVFLECVQDMDHENMFWYRQDPGLGLRLIYFSYDVKMKEKGDIPEGYSVSREKKERFSLILESASTNQTSMYLCASSLAGRENTEAFFGQGTRLTVV.

The V call is TRBV7-8, the J call TRBJ1-5; TCRdb selects TRBD1, and the lack of DNA leaves this call unchecked. This CDR3 region has 15 residues. CDR1 and CDR2 (germline): SGHVS, FQNEAQ. CDR3 in amino acids: CASSLKRGPNQPQHF.

The genes are TRBV28 and TRBJ2-7. Germline values: CDR1 MDHEN, CDR2 SYDVKM. The CDR3 consists of 11 residues. This chain's CDR3 is CASSLFDEQYF.

The genes are TRBV3-1 and TRBJ2-5; the D gene TCRdb calls, TRBD2, cannot be checked with no DNA. The CDR3 spans 13 residues. Germline loops: CDR1 LGHDT, CDR2 YNNKEL (reference sequence). This CDR3 is CASSHKGRETQYF.

V gene TRBV28 combines with J gene TRBJ2-7. Germline V gene data show CDR1 as MDHEN and CDR2 as SYDVKM. The CDR3 loop spans 12 amino acids. The CDR3 is CASSLMDAEQYF.

The V and J genes are TRBV9 and TRBJ2-1; lacking DNA, the TRBD1 call made by TCRdb goes unchecked. Germline loops: CDR1 SGDLS, CDR2 YYNGEE. The CDR3 covers 16 residues. The CDR3 here is CASSDLTGSSYNEQFF.

The chain combines TRBV10-3 with TRBJ2-4. Germline V lookup: CDR1 ENHRY, CDR2 SYGVKD. The CDR3 runs to 12 residues. The CDR3 sequence: CAISESSYIQYF.

This chain connects TRBV6-1 to TRBJ1-1; TCRdb lists TRBD1, though no DNA is available to test this call. This CDR3 spans 14 amino acids. The germline V gene encodes CDR1 MNHNS and CDR2 SASEGT. This CDR3 reads CASSRLPGDTEAFF.

The chain employs TRBV29-1 and TRBJ2-1; TCRdb selects TRBD1, and the lack of DNA leaves this call unchecked. The germline gives CDR1 SQVTM, CDR2 ANQGSEA. The CDR3 has 17 amino acids. CDR3 loop: CSVNPRGSGQGLNEQFF.

J is TRBJ2-1 and V is TRBV18; TCRdb lists TRBD2, though no DNA is available to test this call. The germline V gene encodes CDR1 KGHSH and CDR2 LQKENI. The CDR3 is 15 amino acids. CDR3: CASSSGLAVYNEQFF.

The gene calls are TRBV29-1 and TRBJ2-7; TCRdb's assignment of TRBD2 cannot be checked, as there is no DNA. This CDR3 has 21 residues. CDR1 and CDR2 (germline): SQVTM, ANQGSEA. This CDR3 is CSVGEGEGITSVSNFNYEQYF.

The chain uses TRBV6-1 and TRBJ2-3; TCRdb calls TRBD2, which cannot be checked without DNA. Germline-derived CDR1 and CDR2 are MNHNS and SASEGT. This CDR3 spans 16 amino acids. The chain's CDR3 is CASSPDSGGASDTQYF.

The chain is built from TRBV12-3 or TRBV12-4 and TRBJ2-3; there is no DNA to check the TCRdb D call of TRBD2. The CDR3 covers 17 residues. CDR3 sequence reads: CASSLSASGGSTDTQYF.

The rearrangement uses TRBV9 and TRBJ1-1; TCRdb designates TRBD1, a call that cannot be tested without DNA. Germline assignment: CDR1 SGDLS and CDR2 YYNGEE. This CDR3 is 14 amino acids long. CDR3: CASSRWGAGAEAFF.